This T cell receptor beta chain appears in the sequencing data of a study of cytomegalovirus exposure and HLA in healthy donors. With 60 Vbeta and 13 Jbeta primers, the PCR was carried out. Some clones are missing from TCRdb's copy, which holds only in-frame ones; the method was immunoSEQ multiplex PCR. The sample consists of about 130,000 clones, around 80% of them appearing once. This clone has just one count. The CDR3 runs 12 residues. V gave up 8 bases and J gave up 3 bases, with 10 bases separating them. Per germline, CDR1 MNHEY and CDR2 SVGAGI. The sample consisted of PBMCs. The rearrangement links TRBV6-5 to TRBJ1-1; the D gene is possibly TRBD1 (5 bases). The receptor comes from a man under 40 in good health and CMV-seronegative. The CDR3 bases are TGTGCCAGCGGGGCTTCGGACACTGAAGCTTTCTTT. It specifies CASGASDTEAFF.